This T cell receptor (beta chain) was documented in a study of T-cell memory formation after mild COVID-19. For the study at large: TCR clusters showed largely donor specificity. Study-level results: Pre-infection memory showed some responding clones, and this suggested that cross-reactive memory joined. From day 15 to 85, contracting clones were balanced between CD4 and CD8, whereas later expanders leaned toward CD4+. CD4+ clones that contracted lay mainly in CM and EM; CD8+ ones lay in EMRA.

V gave up 3 bases and J gave up 3 bases; unmatched junction bases: 9. The CDR3 contains 16 residues. CDR1 is SGHNT and CDR2 is YYREEE in the germline V gene (reference sequence). TCRdb independently ran MiXCR on the 5' RACE reads; one entry per CDR3 protein. The repertoire holds hundreds of thousands of distinct CDR3 sequences, with approximately 21% as singletons. This clonotype was counted a single time. Its target is unknown. The clonotype originates from an adult woman who had mild COVID-19 (a few samples of this study predate the infection). Cell type and time point are not known. Specimen: PBMCs or a T cell subset sorted from them (not recorded which). The chain is built from TRBV5-4 and TRBJ2-5, with 9 nucleotides matching TRBD1. CDR3 in DNA: TGTGCCAGCAGCTCGACAGGGGGTTTTTCCAAAGAGACCCAGTACTTC. As protein: CASSSTGGFSKETQYF.